This passage covers 16 T cell receptor beta chains from one sample sequenced in a study of identifying expanded T cells in peripheral blood. Produced via immunoSEQ multiplex PCR; TCRdb's table is partial and in-frame only. The sample holds about 97,000 clones, about 91% seen once. Material: blood. The receptors were sampled from a person aged 18 to 70 in good health.

The chain is built from TRBV7-6 and TRBJ2-5; 7 bases are a match to TRBD1. With 1 base clipped from V and 0 bases from J, the junction kept 8 bases outside the gene matches. The CDR3 sequence is 17 residues long. Looked up from germline, CDR1 is SGHVS and CDR2 is FNYEAQ. Here the CDR3 DNA reads TGTGCCAGCAGCTTAGGACCCCGGGACAGCGACCAAGAGACCCAGTACTTC. Protein: CASSLGPRDSDQETQYF.

This clone appeared a single time. V is TRBV2 and J is TRBJ2-7; D remains ambiguous. V lost 7 bases, J lost 2 bases, and 18 bases lay in between. Germline V gene data show CDR1 as SNHLY and CDR2 as FYNNEI. CDR3 length: 15 residues. The CDR3 sequence is CASITTPGGPYEQYF. The CDR3 coding sequence is TGTGCCAGCATTACAACCCCAGGTGGCCCCTACGAGCAGTACTTC.

The gene calls are TRBV21-1 and TRBJ2-1; the D call of TRBD2 is as the table states it, not checked on the DNA. TRBV21-1 is flagged as a pseudogene. The CDR3 covers 16 residues. CDR3 loop: CASSRRRLRLWNEQFF. In nucleotides, the CDR3 is TGTGCCAGCAGCAGAAGACGACTCCGCCTATGGAATGAGCAGTTCTTC.

V is TRBV7-9 and J is TRBJ2-2; no clear D gene. Germline V lookup: CDR1 SEHNR, CDR2 FQNEAQ (reference sequence). Trimming removed 1 base at V and 7 bases at J, with 4 bases between. The CDR3 runs to 12 residues. The CDR3 reads CASSLDGGELFF. The CDR3 bases are TGTGCCAGCAGCTTAGATGGCGGGGAGCTGTTTTTT.

This chain links TRBV4-1 with TRBJ1-2; 8 bases are shared with TRBD1. This CDR3 contains 14 residues. Germline CDR1 and CDR2: MGHRA and YSYEKL. Unmatched junction bases numbered 1, after V lost 0 bases and J lost 4 bases. The CDR3 coding sequence is TGCGCCAGCAGCCAAGAAACAGGGGGCTATGGCTACACCTTC. Translating it yields CASSQETGGYGYTF.

The CDR3 region is CASSQEWRDPYGYTF. CDR3 nucleotides: TGCGCCAGCAGCCAAGAGTGGCGGGATCCCTATGGCTACACCTTC. This chain links TRBV4-3 with TRBJ1-2; no clear D. The CDR3 is 15 amino acids. Germline lookup yields CDR1 LGHNA and CDR2 YSLEER. Trimming left V 0 bases short and J 4 bases short, with 12 bases between.

The rearrangement uses TRBV28 and TRBJ2-2, with 8 positions matching TRBD1. The CDR3 has 13 residues. The V gene end was trimmed by 9 bases and the J gene end by 4 bases; junction bases not matched to a gene: 4. Germline CDR1 reads MDHEN; CDR2 reads SYDVKM. The chain's CDR3 is CARTGVLTGELFF. The CDR3, as DNA: TGTGCCAGGACAGGGGTACTCACCGGGGAGCTGTTTTTT.

The genes are TRBV7-9 and TRBJ1-2, with a tentative D call TRBD1 (5 bases). Between the trimmed V and J ends, which lost 5 bases and 4 bases, there was a span of 11 bases. The CDR3 is made up of 13 amino acids. The germline gives CDR1 SEHNR, CDR2 FQNEAQ (reference sequence). The CDR3 DNA reads as TGTGCCAGCAGCCCACAGGTTCTCTATGGCTACACCTTC. Amino acids: CASSPQVLYGYTF.

The rearrangement joins TRBV9 to TRBJ2-1, with TRBD1 as a possible D gene (5 bases). Per germline, CDR1 SGDLS and CDR2 YYNGEE. CDR3 length: 12 residues. Trimming stripped 4 bases from V and 9 bases from J, with 11 bases between. CDR3 sequence reads: CASSPHRGEQFF. In nucleotides, the CDR3 is TGTGCCAGCAGCCCCCATAGGGGTGAGCAGTTCTTC.

This chain links TRBV29-1 with TRBJ2-3, with D tentatively TRBD1 (6 bases). The ends were cut back, 2 bases at V and 4 bases at J, with 10 bases in the middle. The CDR3 sequence is 13 residues long. Germline CDR1 SQVTM, CDR2 ANQGSEA. In DNA, the CDR3 is TGCAGCGTTGAAAGGGGGAGCGCAGATACGCAGTATTTT. Protein product: CSVERGSADTQYF.

The CDR3 loop reads CASSFSRGVAETQYF. The DNA of the CDR3 is TGTGCCAGCAGCTTCTCCCGGGGGGTAGCAGAGACCCAGTACTTC. This chain joins TRBV5-8 and TRBJ2-5, with 7 bases fitting TRBD2. The CDR3 has 15 amino acids. Losses at the gene ends were 2 bases for V and 4 bases for J; bases not matched to a gene: 8. Germline V gene lookup returns CDR1 SGHTS and CDR2 YDEGEE.

The chain joins TRBV7-8 to TRBJ1-3, with 10 positions matching TRBD1. Germline loops: CDR1 SGHVS, CDR2 FQNEAQ. The CDR3 is 16 amino acids. Losses at the gene ends were 5 bases for V and 4 bases for J; bases not matched to a gene: 8. CDR3 in DNA: TGTGCCAGCAGCCCTTCGGGACAGGGGACGGGAAACACCATATATTTT. Encoded protein: CASSPSGQGTGNTIYF.

This sequence joins TRBV28 and TRBJ1-6, with 8 positions matching TRBD1. Germline loops: CDR1 MDHEN, CDR2 SYDVKM. After removal of 5 bases from V and 3 bases from J, the junction contained 6 bases not matched to a gene. The CDR3 contains 16 residues. The CDR3 loop reads CASSPGTGLYNSPLHF. The DNA of the CDR3 is TGTGCCAGCAGTCCGGGGACAGGCCTCTATAATTCACCCCTCCACTTT.

The rearrangement links TRBV15 to TRBJ1-3; 10 nucleotides match TRBD1. The V segment lost 4 bases and the J segment 3 bases; nucleotides outside the gene matches: 18. CDR1 and CDR2 from the germline V gene are LNHNV and YYDKDF (reference sequence). The CDR3 contains 20 residues. The CDR3, as DNA: TGTGCCACCAGCAACTCCGGGACAGGGGCTCCGCTCGCTTTTGGAAACACCATATATTTT. This sequence encodes CATSNSGTGAPLAFGNTIYF.

The chain combines TRBV5-4 with TRBJ2-7, with 7 bases identical to TRBD1. Losses at the gene ends were 3 bases for V and 3 bases for J; bases not matched to a gene: 6. Per the germline V gene, CDR1 is SGHNT and CDR2 is YYREEE (reference sequence). This CDR3 has 14 residues. CDR3 nucleotides: TGTGCCAGCAGCTACAATACAGGGGTCTACGAGCAGTACTTC. Its translation is CASSYNTGVYEQYF.

The rearrangement joins TRBV18 to TRBJ2-2; perhaps TRBD1 as D (6 bases). This CDR3 has 16 amino acids. V lost 1 base and J lost 4, with 13 bases in between. Germline V gene data show CDR1 as KGHSH and CDR2 as LQKENI. CDR3 sequence: CASSPRTGTPTGELFF. The CDR3 region has the DNA TGTGCCAGCTCACCACGAACCGGGACACCCACCGGGGAGCTGTTTTTT. Filled out from reference TRBV18 and TRBJ2-2, the complete variable domain reads NAGVMQNPRHLVRRRGQEARLRCSPMKGHSHVYWYRQLPEEGLKFMVYLQKENIIDESGMPKERFSAEFPKEGPSILRIQQVVRGDSAAYFCASSPRTGTPTGELFFGEGSRLTVL.